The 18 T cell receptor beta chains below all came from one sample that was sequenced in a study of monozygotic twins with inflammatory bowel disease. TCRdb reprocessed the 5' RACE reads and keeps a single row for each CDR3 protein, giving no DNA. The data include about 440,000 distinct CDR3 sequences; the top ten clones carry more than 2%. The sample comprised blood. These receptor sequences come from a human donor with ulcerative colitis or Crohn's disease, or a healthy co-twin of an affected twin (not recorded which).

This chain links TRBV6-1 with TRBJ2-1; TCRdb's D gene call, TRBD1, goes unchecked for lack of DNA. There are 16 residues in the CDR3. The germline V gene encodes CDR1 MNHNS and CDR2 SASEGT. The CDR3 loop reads CASRSQGVSSYNEQFF.

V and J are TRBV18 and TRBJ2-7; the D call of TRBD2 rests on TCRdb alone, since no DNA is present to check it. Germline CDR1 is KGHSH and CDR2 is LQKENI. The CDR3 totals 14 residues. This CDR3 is CASSPPAGEYEQYF.

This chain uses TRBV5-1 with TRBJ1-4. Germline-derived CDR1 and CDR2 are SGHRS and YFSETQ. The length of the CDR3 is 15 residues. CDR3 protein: CASSLGLPTNEKLFF.

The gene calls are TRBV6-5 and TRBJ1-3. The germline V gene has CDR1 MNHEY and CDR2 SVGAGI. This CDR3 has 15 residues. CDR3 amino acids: CASRHTRASGNTIYF.

This CDR3 is CASSRDVGEKLFF. This chain connects TRBV5-1 to TRBJ1-4. Per germline, CDR1 SGHRS and CDR2 YFSETQ. CDR3 length equals 13 residues.

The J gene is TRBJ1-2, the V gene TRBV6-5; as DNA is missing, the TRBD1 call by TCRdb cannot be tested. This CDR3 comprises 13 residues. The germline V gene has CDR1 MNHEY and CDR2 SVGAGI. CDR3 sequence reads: CASKVGGGGLNTF.

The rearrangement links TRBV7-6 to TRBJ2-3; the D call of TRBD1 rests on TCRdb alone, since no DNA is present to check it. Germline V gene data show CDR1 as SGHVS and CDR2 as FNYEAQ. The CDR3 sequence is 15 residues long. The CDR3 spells CASSLGGGQRDTQYF.

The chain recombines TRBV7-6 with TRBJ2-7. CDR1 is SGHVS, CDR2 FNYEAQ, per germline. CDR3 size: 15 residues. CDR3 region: CASSLGRWVSYEQYF. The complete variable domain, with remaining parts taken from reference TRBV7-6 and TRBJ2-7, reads GAGVSQSPRYKVTKRGQDVALRCDPISGHVSLYWYRQALGQGPEFLTYFNYEAQQDKSGLPNDRFSAERPEGSISTLTIQRTEQRDSAMYRCASSLGRWVSYEQYFGPGTRLTVT.

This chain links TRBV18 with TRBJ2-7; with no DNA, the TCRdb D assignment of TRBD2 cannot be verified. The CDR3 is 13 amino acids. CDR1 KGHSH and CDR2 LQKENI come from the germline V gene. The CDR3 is CASSPRGGYEQYF.

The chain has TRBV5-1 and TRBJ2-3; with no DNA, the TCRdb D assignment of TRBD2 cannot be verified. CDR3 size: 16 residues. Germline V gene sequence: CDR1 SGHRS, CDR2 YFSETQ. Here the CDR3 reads CASSLVASGNTDTQYF.

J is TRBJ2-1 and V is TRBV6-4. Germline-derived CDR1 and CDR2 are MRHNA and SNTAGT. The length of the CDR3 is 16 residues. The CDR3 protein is CASSARLGSSYNEQFF.

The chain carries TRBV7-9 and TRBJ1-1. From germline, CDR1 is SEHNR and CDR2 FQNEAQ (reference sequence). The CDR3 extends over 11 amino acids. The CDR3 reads CASSSTGEAFF.

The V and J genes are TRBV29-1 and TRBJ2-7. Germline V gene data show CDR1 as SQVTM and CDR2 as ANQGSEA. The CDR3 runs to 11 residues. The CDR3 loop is CSVVLFYEQYF.

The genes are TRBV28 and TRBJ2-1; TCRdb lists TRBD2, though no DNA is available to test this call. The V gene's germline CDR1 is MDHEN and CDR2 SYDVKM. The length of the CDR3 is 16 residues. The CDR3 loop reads CASSSLGTSVDNEQFF.

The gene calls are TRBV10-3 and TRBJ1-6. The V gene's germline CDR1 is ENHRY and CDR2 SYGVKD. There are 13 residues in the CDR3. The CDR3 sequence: CAIRSKGDSPLHF.

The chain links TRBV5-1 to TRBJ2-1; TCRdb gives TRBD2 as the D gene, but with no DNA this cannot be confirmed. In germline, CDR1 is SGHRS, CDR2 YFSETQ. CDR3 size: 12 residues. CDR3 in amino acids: CASSLGEGEQFF.

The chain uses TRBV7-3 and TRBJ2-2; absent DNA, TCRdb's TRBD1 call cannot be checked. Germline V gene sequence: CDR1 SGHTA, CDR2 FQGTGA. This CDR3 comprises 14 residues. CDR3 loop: CASSSSQGAGELFF.

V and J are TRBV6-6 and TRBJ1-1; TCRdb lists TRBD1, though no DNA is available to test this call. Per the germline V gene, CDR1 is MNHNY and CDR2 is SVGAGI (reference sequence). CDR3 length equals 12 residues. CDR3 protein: CASSRGRAGAFF.